A selection of T cell receptor beta chains follows, all from one sample in a study of T cells after somatic rescue of genetic block. Repertoires were generated with immunoSEQ multiplex PCR, while TCRdb's copy carries only in-frame clones and drops some. The repertoire holds about 13,000 clones, with roughly 73% as singletons. Specimen: peripheral blood mononuclear cells (PBMCs). These receptors were collected from a boy aged 10-17 years. Each CDR3 is given with its conserved first and last residue.

j_call v_call cdr3_aa
TRBJ2-5 TRBV28 CASSSPGTGVFRGETQYF
TRBJ1-4 TRBV28 CASSSGGRYNEKLFF
TRBJ2-1 TRBV11-2 CASSLGGTSGDTYNEQFF
TRBJ2-5 TRBV2 CASSEARGVQETQYF
TRBJ1-4 TRBV5-1 CASSLEGQGNEKLFF
TRBJ2-1 TRBV7-3 CASSLATGTGYNEQFF
TRBJ2-6 TRBV5-6 CASLTRSSGANVLTF
TRBJ2-5 TRBV29-1 CSVEVGRGPFAQYF
TRBJ1-2 TRBV2 CASSHYPGQGTQLYGYTF
TRBJ1-3 TRBV7-6 CASSLGVGSGNTIYF
TRBJ1-6 TRBV28 CASRYIRDRESPLHF
TRBJ2-6 TRBV6-5 CASSYSVLTGANVLTF
TRBJ1-4 TRBV5-1 CASSLAGVWEKLFF
TRBJ2-3 TRBV2 CASSLDRGYTDTQYF
TRBJ2-3 TRBV7-8 CASSSWTVSTDTQYF
TRBJ1-2 TRBV5-4 CASSLVQDYGYTF